This T cell receptor beta chain was obtained from a study of T cells after yellow fever vaccination. Study-wide points: The booster response re-showed most primary clones: around 96% CD4, approximately 90% CD8.

This clonotype was recorded a few times. The antigen remains undetermined. Template switching by 5'RACE produced TCR cDNA, adding a universal primer site and UMIs. TCRdb used MiXCR to reprocess the 5' RACE reads, holding one entry per CDR3 protein. The data show some 550,000 distinct CDR3 sequences, roughly 19% seen once. The CDR3 has 15 amino acids. Germline V gene sequence: CDR1 SNHLY, CDR2 FYNNEI. Trimming stripped 6 bases from V and 6 bases from J, with 18 bases between. The V and J genes are TRBV2 and TRBJ2-1; D is perhaps TRBD2 (5 bases). The TCR originated in a man in his thirties or forties who received the YFV17D yellow fever vaccine. The sequenced sample was PBMCs, obtained 15 days after the yellow fever booster vaccination. The CDR3 DNA follows: TGTGCCAGCAGGGATTTTTGGGAGCTAGTCAATGAGCAGTTCTTC. It is translated as CASRDFWELVNEQFF.